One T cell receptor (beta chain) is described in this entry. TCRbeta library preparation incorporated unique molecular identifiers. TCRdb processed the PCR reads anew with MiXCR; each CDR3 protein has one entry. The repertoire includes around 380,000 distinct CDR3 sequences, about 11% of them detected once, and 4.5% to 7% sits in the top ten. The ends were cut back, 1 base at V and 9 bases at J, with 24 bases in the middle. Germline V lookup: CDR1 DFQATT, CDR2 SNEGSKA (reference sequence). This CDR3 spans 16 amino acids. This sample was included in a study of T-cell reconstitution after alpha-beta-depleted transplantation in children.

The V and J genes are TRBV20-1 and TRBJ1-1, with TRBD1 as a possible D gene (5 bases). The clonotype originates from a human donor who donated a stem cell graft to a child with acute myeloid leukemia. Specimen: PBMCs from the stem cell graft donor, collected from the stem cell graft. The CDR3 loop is CSARGDVGRTGAQAFF. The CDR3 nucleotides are TGCAGTGCTAGAGGGGATGTGGGCCGTACAGGCGCTCAAGCTTTCTTT.